This T cell receptor beta chain was sequenced in a study of T cell changes during pregnancy in multiple sclerosis. This CDR3 has 14 residues. CDR1 SGHRS and CDR2 YFSETQ come from the germline V gene. V lost 0 bases and J 8 bases, leaving 14 bases between the germline ends. Assay: immunoSEQ multiplex PCR; the TCRdb copy retains only in-frame clones and omits some. The table lists about 93,000 clones, 85% to 95% of them singletons. This chain connects TRBV5-1 to TRBJ1-2, with D perhaps matching TRBD1 (5 bases). The sequenced sample was peripheral blood, obtained after pregnancy. The sequence was obtained from a female donor with multiple sclerosis, enrolled in a pregnancy study. CDR3 coding DNA: TGCGCCAGCAGCTTGGCCGCGTCTGACAGAGGCTACACCTTC. This codes for CASSLAASDRGYTF.